The clone carrying this T cell receptor beta chain has only a few counts. This sample is part of a study of response to subunit inactivated influenza vaccine. In germline, CDR1 is ENHRY, CDR2 SYGVKD. There are 16 residues in the CDR3. J gave up 6 bases and V 3 bases, and 9 bases lay outside the gene matches. Each CDR3 protein gets one entry after TCRdb re-called the RT-PCR reads with MiXCR. Among about 800,000 distinct CDR3 sequences listed, roughly 20% were seen once. The TCR originated in a man aged 50-60 years who received an inactivated influenza vaccine. This rearrangement joins TRBV10-3 to TRBJ2-1; 9 nucleotides agree with TRBD2. Here the sequenced sample was PBMCs from blood, taken about 5 days after vaccination. The CDR3 DNA sequence: TGTGCCATCAGTGATGTCCTTAGCGGGAGATCCAATGAGCAGTTCTTC. It translates to CAISDVLSGRSNEQFF.